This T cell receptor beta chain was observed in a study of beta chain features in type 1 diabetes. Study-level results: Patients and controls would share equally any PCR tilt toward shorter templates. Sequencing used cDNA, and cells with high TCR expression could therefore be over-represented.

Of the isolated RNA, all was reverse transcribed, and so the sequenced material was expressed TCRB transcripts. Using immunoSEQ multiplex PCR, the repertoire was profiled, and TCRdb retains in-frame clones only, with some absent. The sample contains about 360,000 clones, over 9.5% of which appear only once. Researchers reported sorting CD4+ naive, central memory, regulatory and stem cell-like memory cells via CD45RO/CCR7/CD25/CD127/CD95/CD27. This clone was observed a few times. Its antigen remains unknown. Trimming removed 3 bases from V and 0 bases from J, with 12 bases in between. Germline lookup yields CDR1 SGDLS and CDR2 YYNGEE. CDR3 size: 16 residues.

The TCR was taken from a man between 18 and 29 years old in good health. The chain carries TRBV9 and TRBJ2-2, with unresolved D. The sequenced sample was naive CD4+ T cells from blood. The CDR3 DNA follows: TGTGCCAGCAGCGCCGCCCCCCTAGCGAACACCGGGGAGCTGTTTTTT. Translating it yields CASSAAPLANTGELFF.